Sequencing of this T cell receptor beta chain was carried out in a study of cytomegalovirus exposure and HLA in healthy donors. Study-level findings and limits: Several of the most significant clusters appeared linked to common viral pathogens, based on a later analysis. Donors belonging to an Asian-associated ancestry cluster reportedly showed fewer N-insertions in productive TCRs than the 666-donor mean, according to what a later analysis found. When a later analysis compared HLA-associated TCR beta chains with equally common others, the HLA-associated chains turned out to be more clonally expanded and to have lower generation probabilities.

On this clone itself: Its target is not known.

With 60 Vbeta and 13 Jbeta primers, the PCR was carried out. Method: immunoSEQ multiplex PCR; TCRdb's copy keeps in-frame clones and lacks some. The sample contains fewer than 200,000 clones, 80% to 90% of which appear only once. The material sequenced was PBMCs. This TCR came from a woman under 30 in good health and CMV-seronegative.

CDR3 in DNA: TGTGCCAGCAGTTATGACAGCTACGAGCAGTACTTC. Translating gives CASSYDSYEQYF. This chain joins TRBV6-6 and TRBJ2-7; possible D gene TRBD1, 5 bases. Looked up from germline, CDR1 is MNHNY and CDR2 is SVGAGI (reference sequence). The CDR3 has 12 residues. V was trimmed by 3 bases and J by 3 bases, leaving 6 bases between them.